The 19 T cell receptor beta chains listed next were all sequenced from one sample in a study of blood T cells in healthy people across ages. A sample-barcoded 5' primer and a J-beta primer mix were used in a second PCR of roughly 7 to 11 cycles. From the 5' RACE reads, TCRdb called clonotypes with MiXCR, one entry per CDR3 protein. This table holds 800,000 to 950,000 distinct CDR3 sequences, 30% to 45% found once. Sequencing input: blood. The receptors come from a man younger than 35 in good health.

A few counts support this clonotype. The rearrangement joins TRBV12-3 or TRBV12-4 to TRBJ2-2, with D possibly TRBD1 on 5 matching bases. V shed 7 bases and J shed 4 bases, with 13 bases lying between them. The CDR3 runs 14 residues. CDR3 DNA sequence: TGTGCCAGCACCCAGCAGGGCCCCACCGGGGAGCTGTTTTTT. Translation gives CASTQQGPTGELFF.

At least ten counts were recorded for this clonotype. The CDR3 loop reads CASSQEFGGGYTF. The CDR3 DNA reads TGCGCCAGCAGCCAAGAGTTCGGGGGCGGCTACACCTTC. The V gene is TRBV4-1, the J gene TRBJ1-2; D might be TRBD1 (6 bases). The germline V gene has CDR1 MGHRA and CDR2 YSYEKL. V was clipped by 0 bases and J by 8 bases, with 10 bases between them. The CDR3 is made up of 13 amino acids.

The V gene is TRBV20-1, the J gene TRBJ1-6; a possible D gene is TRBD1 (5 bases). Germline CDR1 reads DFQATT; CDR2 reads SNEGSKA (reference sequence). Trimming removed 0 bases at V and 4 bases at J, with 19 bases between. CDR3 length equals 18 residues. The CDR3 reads CSARDLIQEATYNSPLHF. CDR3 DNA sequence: TGCAGTGCTAGAGACCTGATACAGGAGGCGACGTATAATTCACCCCTCCACTTT.

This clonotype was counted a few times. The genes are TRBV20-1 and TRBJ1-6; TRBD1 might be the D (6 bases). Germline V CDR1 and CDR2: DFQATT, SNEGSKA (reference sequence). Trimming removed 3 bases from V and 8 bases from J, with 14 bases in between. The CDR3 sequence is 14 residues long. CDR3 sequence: CSASLAGAYSPLHF. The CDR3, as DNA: TGCAGTGCTAGTCTGGCAGGGGCGTATTCACCCCTCCACTTT.

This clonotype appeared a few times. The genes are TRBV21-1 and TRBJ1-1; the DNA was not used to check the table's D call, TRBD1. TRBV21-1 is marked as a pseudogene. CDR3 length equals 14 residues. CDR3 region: CASTGTAQNTEAFF. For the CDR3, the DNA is TGTGCCAGCACCGGGACAGCCCAGAACACTGAAGCTTTCTTT.

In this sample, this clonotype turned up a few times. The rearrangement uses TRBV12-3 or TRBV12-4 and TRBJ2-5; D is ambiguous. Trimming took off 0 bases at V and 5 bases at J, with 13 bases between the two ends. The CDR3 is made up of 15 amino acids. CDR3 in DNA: TGTGCCAGCAGTTTAGCGAAAGGCGGATGGGAGACCCAGTACTTC. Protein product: CASSLAKGGWETQYF.

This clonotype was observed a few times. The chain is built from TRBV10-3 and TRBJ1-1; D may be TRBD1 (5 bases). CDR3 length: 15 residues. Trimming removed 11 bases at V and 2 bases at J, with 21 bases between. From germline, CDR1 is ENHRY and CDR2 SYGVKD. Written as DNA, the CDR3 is TGTGCCCCCCAAAACCTAGGGCAGGGAAACACTGAAGCTTTCTTT. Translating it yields CAPQNLGQGNTEAFF.

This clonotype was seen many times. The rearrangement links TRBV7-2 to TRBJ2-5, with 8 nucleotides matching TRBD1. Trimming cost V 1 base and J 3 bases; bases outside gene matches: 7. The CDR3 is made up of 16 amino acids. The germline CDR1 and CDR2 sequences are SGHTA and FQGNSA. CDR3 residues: CASSLELRGREETQYF. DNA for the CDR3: TGTGCCAGCAGCTTAGAACTCAGGGGGCGCGAAGAGACCCAGTACTTC.

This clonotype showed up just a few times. Here the CDR3 DNA reads TGTGCCTGGGAGAGGACAGATACTAACTATGGCTACACCTTC. It is translated as CAWERTDTNYGYTF. V is TRBV30 and J is TRBJ1-2; TRBD1 is a possible D gene (6 bases). Trimming shortened V by 5 bases and J by 0 bases, and 13 bases separated the two germline ends. The CDR3 consists of 14 residues. Germline-derived CDR1 and CDR2 are GTSNPN and SVGIG (reference sequence).

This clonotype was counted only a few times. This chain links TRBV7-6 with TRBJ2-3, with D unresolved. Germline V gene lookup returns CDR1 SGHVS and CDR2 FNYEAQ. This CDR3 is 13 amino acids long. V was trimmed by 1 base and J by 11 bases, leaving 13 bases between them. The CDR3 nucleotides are TGTGCCAGCAGCTTAGTGCAGTCCAGAGAGCAGTATTTT. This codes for CASSLVQSREQYF.

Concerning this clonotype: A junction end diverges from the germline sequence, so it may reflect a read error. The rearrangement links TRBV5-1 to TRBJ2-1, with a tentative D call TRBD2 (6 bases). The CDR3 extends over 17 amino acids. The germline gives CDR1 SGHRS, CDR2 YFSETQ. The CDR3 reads CANSQRLAGLRYNEQFF. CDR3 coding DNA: TGCGCCAACAGCCAGCGACTGGCGGGGTTGCGCTACAATGAACAGTTCTTC.

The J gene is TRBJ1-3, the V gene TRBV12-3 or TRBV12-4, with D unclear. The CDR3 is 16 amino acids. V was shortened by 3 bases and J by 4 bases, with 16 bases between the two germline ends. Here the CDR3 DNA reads TGTGCCAGCAGTTTTGCCAGTCCAGGCTTGGGAAACACCATATATTTT. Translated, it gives CASSFASPGLGNTIYF.

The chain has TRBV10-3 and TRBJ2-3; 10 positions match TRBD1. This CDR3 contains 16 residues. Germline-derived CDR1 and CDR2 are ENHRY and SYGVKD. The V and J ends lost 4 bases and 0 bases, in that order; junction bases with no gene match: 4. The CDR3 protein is CAISGADRGSTDTQYF. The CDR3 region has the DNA TGTGCCATCAGTGGGGCGGACAGGGGGAGCACAGATACGCAGTATTTT.

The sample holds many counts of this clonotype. This chain's CDR3 is CASSGRTGIYGYTF. The DNA of the CDR3 is TGTGCCAGCAGTGGCCGGACAGGGATCTATGGCTACACCTTC. This rearrangement joins TRBV27 to TRBJ1-2, with 8 bases matching TRBD1. CDR3 length: 14 residues. CDR1 is MNHEY, CDR2 SMNVEV, per germline (reference sequence). J was trimmed by 4 bases and V by 5 bases; bases with no gene match: 6.

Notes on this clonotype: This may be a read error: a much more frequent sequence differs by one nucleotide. CDR3 protein: CATGRNQETQFF. CDR3 DNA sequence: TGTGCCACCGGGAGGAATCAAGAGACCCAGTTCTTC. V is TRBV10-3 and J is TRBJ2-5; 7 bases agree with TRBD2. The assigned J gene may be wrong: the sequence end matches TRBJ2-1 better. CDR3 length: 12 residues. The germline V gene encodes CDR1 ENHRY and CDR2 SYGVKD.

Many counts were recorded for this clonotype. This CDR3 is CSARAVTLGNQPQHF. DNA for the CDR3: TGCAGTGCTAGAGCGGTTACCCTTGGCAATCAGCCCCAGCATTTT. The V and J genes are TRBV20-1 and TRBJ1-5; D remains ambiguous. Deletions cut 1 base from V and 2 bases from J, with 12 bases between. This CDR3 comprises 15 residues. CDR1 and CDR2 (germline): DFQATT, SNEGSKA (reference sequence).

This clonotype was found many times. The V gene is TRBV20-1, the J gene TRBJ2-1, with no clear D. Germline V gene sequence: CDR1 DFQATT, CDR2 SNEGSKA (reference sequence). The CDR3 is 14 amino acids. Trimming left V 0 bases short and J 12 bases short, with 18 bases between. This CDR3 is CSARDPKRASAQFF. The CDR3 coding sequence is TGCAGTGCTAGAGATCCTAAGCGAGCGAGCGCGCAGTTCTTC.

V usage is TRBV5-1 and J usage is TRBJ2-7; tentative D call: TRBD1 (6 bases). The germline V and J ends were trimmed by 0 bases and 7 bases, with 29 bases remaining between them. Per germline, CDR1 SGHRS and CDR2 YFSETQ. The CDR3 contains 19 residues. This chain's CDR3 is CASSLATRTAKRPTGEQYF. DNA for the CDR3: TGCGCCAGCAGCTTGGCCACCAGGACAGCAAAAAGGCCTACGGGGGAGCAGTACTTC.

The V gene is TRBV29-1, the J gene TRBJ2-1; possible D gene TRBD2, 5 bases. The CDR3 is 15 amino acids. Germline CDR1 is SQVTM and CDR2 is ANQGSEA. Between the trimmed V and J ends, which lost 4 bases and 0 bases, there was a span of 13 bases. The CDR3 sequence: CSVGPLASSYNEQFF. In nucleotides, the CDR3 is TGCAGCGTTGGTCCTCTAGCAAGCTCCTACAATGAGCAGTTCTTC.